These T cell receptor beta chains were read from a single sample in a study of radiation and T cells in renal cell carcinoma. Generated by immunoSEQ multiplex PCR, the TCRdb table keeps only in-frame clones and is missing some. Among tens of thousands of clones listed, roughly 80% were seen once. The source material was blood, sampled from a patient whose treatment included radiotherapy and nephrectomy. The receptor source for this set is a man aged 45 to 65 with renal cell carcinoma. The CDR3 runs from the conserved cysteine through the conserved F or W. D genes are given only for firm matches. Part of the rows lack a size; the others show once, few, many or a class for expanded clones.

abundance,d_gene,j_gene,v_gene,CDR3aa,CDR3nt
NA,NA,TRBJ2-7,TRBV4-1,CASSQGTEGGYEQYF,TGCGCCAGCAGCCAAGGGACAGAAGGGGGTTACGAGCAGTACTTC
NA,TRBD1,TRBJ1-2,TRBV19,CASKNTGGRGYTF,TGTGCCAGTAAAAACACAGGGGGTCGTGGCTACACCTTC
NA,TRBD2,TRBJ2-5,TRBV28,CASSLLIAGGSETQYF,TGTGCCAGCAGTTTATTGATAGCGGGAGGATCAGAGACCCAGTACTTC
NA,NA,TRBJ1-1,TRBV6-5,CASRSLGGVDTEAFF,TGTGCCAGCAGGTCCCTGGGGGGTGTGGACACTGAAGCTTTCTTT
NA,TRBD2,TRBJ2-3,TRBV2,CASSDGTSRWTDTQYF,TGTGCCAGCAGTGACGGGACTAGTCGTTGGACAGATACGCAGTATTTT
NA,TRBD2,TRBJ2-5,TRBV15,CATSRGGDQETQYF,TGTGCCACCAGCCGGGGGGGGGATCAAGAGACCCAGTACTTC
few,NA,TRBJ1-1,TRBV5-1,CASSLEGEAFF,TGCGCCAGCAGCTTGGAGGGTGAAGCTTTCTTT
NA,NA,TRBJ2-5,TRBV2,CASRTGIQETQYF,TGTGCCAGCAGAACAGGGATACAAGAGACCCAGTACTTC
NA,TRBD2,TRBJ2-7,TRBV6-1,CASSPPPGGPHEQYF,TGTGCCAGCAGTCCCCCCCCGGGAGGGCCCCACGAGCAGTACTTC
NA,NA,TRBJ2-3,TRBV11-2,CASSLQGISTDTQYF,TGTGCCAGCAGCTTACAGGGAATTTCCACAGATACGCAGTATTTT
NA,NA,TRBJ1-1,TRBV6-5,CAGSYWATNTEAFF,TGTGCCGGCAGTTACTGGGCAACGAACACTGAAGCTTTCTTT
NA,NA,TRBJ1-2,TRBV9,CASKKHGSNYGYTF,TGTGCCAGCAAGAAACACGGCTCTAACTATGGCTACACCTTC
NA,NA,TRBJ1-2,TRBV19,CASSIGSLAGYTF,TGTGCCAGTAGTATAGGGTCTCTGGCGGGCTACACCTTC
few,NA,TRBJ2-7,TRBV9,CASSKALGYEQYF,TGTGCCAGCAGCAAAGCTTTGGGTTACGAGCAGTACTTC
once,NA,TRBJ1-5,TRBV18,CASSPDVGGNQPQHF,TGTGCCAGCTCACCGGACGTTGGGGGTAATCAGCCCCAGCATTTT
NA,NA,TRBJ2-5,TRBV2,CASIPERTKETQYF,TGTGCCAGCATACCGGAAAGGACTAAAGAGACCCAGTACTTC
NA,NA,TRBJ2-3,TRBV11-2,CASSFSAGGLGTQYF,TGTGCCAGCAGCTTCTCAGCGGGCGGCCTCGGTACGCAGTATTTT
NA,TRBD2,TRBJ2-2,TRBV5-4,CASRRTSGSAGELFF,TGTGCCAGCAGGCGGACTAGCGGGAGCGCCGGGGAGCTGTTTTTT
NA,NA,TRBJ2-3,TRBV5-4,CASSPPPGIADTQYF,TGTGCCAGCAGCCCCCCCCCGGGGATAGCAGATACGCAGTATTTT
NA,NA,TRBJ1-6,TRBV29-1,CSVGGVYSPLHF,TGCAGCGTTGGGGGCGTCTATTCACCCCTCCACTTT
NA,NA,TRBJ2-5,TRBV6-1,CASSLGHALGETQYF,TGTGCCAGCAGCCTGGGACACGCCCTGGGGGAGACCCAGTACTTC
NA,NA,TRBJ2-2,TRBV15,CATSRQPGIADGELFF,TGTGCCACCAGCAGACAACCGGGTATAGCGGACGGGGAGCTGTTTTTT
once,NA,TRBJ1-1,TRBV7-8,CASSSGPSFINTEAFF,TGTGCCAGCAGCTCAGGGCCGTCTTTTATTAACACTGAAGCTTTCTTT
once,TRBD2,TRBJ2-7,TRBV5-1,CASSESRTSRPYEQYF,TGCGCCAGCAGCGAGAGCAGGACTAGCCGGCCCTACGAGCAGTACTTC
few,TRBD1,TRBJ2-7,TRBV5-4,CASSPTGLTSYEQYF,TGTGCCAGCAGCCCGACAGGGCTGACCTCCTACGAGCAGTACTTC
few,NA,TRBJ1-2,TRBV11-3,CASSQDGAYGYTF,TGTGCCAGCAGCCAAGACGGGGCTTATGGCTACACCTTC
NA,NA,TRBJ2-7,TRBV6-5,CASGSGLSSYEQYF,TGTGCCAGCGGGTCGGGACTGAGCTCCTACGAGCAGTACTTC
NA,NA,TRBJ1-1,TRBV7-9,CASSLVGLTEAFF,TGTGCCAGCAGCTTAGTCGGCTTGACTGAAGCTTTCTTT
once,NA,TRBJ1-3,TRBV19,CASSINTDVSGNTIYF,TGTGCCAGTAGTATAAATACGGACGTCTCTGGAAACACCATATATTTT
NA,NA,TRBJ1-4,TRBV27,CASTGGVTGGAEKLFF,TGTGCCAGCACCGGGGGGGTAACCGGAGGAGCTGAAAAACTGTTTTTT
NA,NA,TRBJ1-6,TRBV2,CASSERHSPLHF,TGTGCCAGCAGTGAGCGGCATTCACCCCTCCACTTT
NA,TRBD1,TRBJ1-5,TRBV28,CAGQGYSNQPQHF,TGTGCCGGACAGGGGTATAGCAATCAGCCCCAGCATTTT
NA,NA,TRBJ1-4,TRBV15,CATSRESGGFCPF,TGTGCCACCAGCAGAGAGTCAGGAGGGTTCTGTCCTTTT
NA,NA,TRBJ2-7,TRBV6-1,CASSRGAGASYEQYF,TGTGCCAGCAGCCGGGGGGCGGGGGCCTCCTACGAGCAGTACTTC
NA,TRBD1,TRBJ1-2,TRBV6-1,CASSAGQGSNYGYTF,TGTGCCAGCAGTGCTGGACAGGGCAGTAACTATGGCTACACCTTC
NA,NA,TRBJ2-7,TRBV28,CASSVAGDPYEQYF,TGTGCCAGCAGTGTTGCAGGGGACCCCTACGAGCAGTACTTC
NA,NA,TRBJ2-5,TRBV10-3,CAISESASQETQYF,TGTGCCATCAGTGAATCGGCGAGCCAAGAGACCCAGTACTTC
NA,NA,TRBJ2-7,TRBV25-1,CASSGGTVTYEQYF,TGTGCCAGCAGTGGCGGGACAGTTACCTACGAGCAGTACTTC
NA,TRBD2,TRBJ2-1,TRBV6-4,CASSDETSGSYNEQFF,TGTGCCAGCAGTGACGAGACTAGCGGCTCCTACAATGAGCAGTTCTTC
NA,NA,TRBJ2-1,TRBV30,CAWSEWLYNEQFF,TGTGCCTGGAGTGAGTGGCTCTACAATGAGCAGTTCTTC
few,NA,TRBJ1-1,TRBV9,CASSTTGGTEAFF,TGTGCCAGCAGCACAACTGGGGGCACTGAAGCTTTCTTT
NA,NA,TRBJ1-5,TRBV27,CASSNTGPGNQPQHF,TGTGCCAGCAGTAACACCGGGCCGGGCAATCAGCCCCAGCATTTT
NA,TRBD1,TRBJ2-5,TRBV19,CASSIRGSEETQYF,TGTGCCAGTAGTATCAGGGGGAGCGAAGAGACCCAGTACTTC
NA,TRBD1,TRBJ1-4,TRBV2,CASSEDRAAGKLFF,TGTGCCAGCAGTGAGGACAGGGCCGCTGGAAAACTGTTTTTT
NA,NA,TRBJ1-5,TRBV6-5,CASSYSKVIQPQHF,TGTGCCAGCAGTTACTCGAAGGTTATTCAGCCCCAGCATTTT
NA,NA,TRBJ2-7,TRBV4-3,CASSQYEGDGYEQYF,TGCGCCAGCAGCCAATACGAAGGGGACGGCTACGAGCAGTACTTC
NA,NA,TRBJ2-3,TRBV11-1,CASSLIPGWTDTQYF,TGTGCCAGCAGCTTAATTCCCGGCTGGACAGATACGCAGTATTTT